These 15 T cell receptor beta chains share one sample of origin, sequenced in a study of PD-1 blockade in classical Hodgkin lymphoma. The data were produced by immunoSEQ multiplex PCR, yet TCRdb's version contains in-frame clones alone and is incomplete. Of approximately 37,000 clones listed, roughly 73% were seen once; the top ten hold 13%. All patients relapsed after autologous stem cell transplantation, and brentuximab vedotin exposure varied. The sequenced sample was peripheral blood mononuclear cells (PBMCs), obtained at baseline. The receptor source for this set is a human donor with classical Hodgkin lymphoma.

J is TRBJ2-1 and V is TRBV5-6; 11 bases agree with TRBD2. The CDR3 contains 16 residues. J was trimmed by 6 bases and V by 4 bases; bases with no gene match: 9. Germline-derived CDR1 and CDR2 are SGHDT and YYEEEE. CDR3 in amino acids: CASSGILAGASNEQFF. The CDR3 bases are TGTGCCAGCAGCGGAATACTAGCGGGGGCTTCCAATGAGCAGTTCTTC.

This clone was seen a few times. The chain couples TRBV10-2 to TRBJ1-4; D is undetermined. CDR1 and CDR2 from the germline V gene are WSHSY and SAAADI. The CDR3 is 16 residues long. V lost 0 bases and J lost 0, with 8 bases in between. CDR3 in amino acids: CASSESLETTNEKLFF. Written as DNA, the CDR3 is TGCGCCAGCAGTGAGTCGCTGGAGACAACTAATGAAAAACTGTTTTTT.

Only a few counts were recorded for this clone. DNA for the CDR3: TGTGCCAGCAGTAAGTCAGGGCTAGGCAGCACAGATACGCAGTATTTT. Its protein is CASSKSGLGSTDTQYF. The V gene is TRBV2, the J gene TRBJ2-3; D may be TRBD1 (5 bases). There are 16 residues in the CDR3. Trimming shortened V by 5 bases and J by 0 bases, and 15 bases separated the two germline ends. Germline V CDR1 and CDR2: SNHLY, FYNNEI.

The chain combines TRBV18 with TRBJ2-7, with D tentatively TRBD1 or TRBD2 (6 bases each). The CDR3 spans 16 residues. Germline-derived CDR1 and CDR2 are KGHSH and LQKENI. V was cut by 3 bases and J by 0 bases, with 15 bases left in between. DNA for the CDR3: TGTGCCAGCTCACCCGAAGGAGGGGGGAGCTCCTACGAGCAGTACTTC. Translated, it gives CASSPEGGGSSYEQYF.

The genes are TRBV7-3 and TRBJ2-3, with D perhaps matching TRBD2 (6 bases). The germline gives CDR1 SGHTA, CDR2 FQGTGA. The length of the CDR3 is 14 residues. Trimming took 5 bases from V and 6 from J, leaving 15 bases between them. This CDR3 is CASSRGGIVDTQYF. The CDR3 region has the DNA TGTGCCAGCAGCCGCGGCGGGATCGTGGATACGCAGTATTTT.

The chain carries TRBV4-1 and TRBJ2-3; D remains ambiguous. Trimming took 4 bases from V and 3 from J, leaving 5 bases between them. Per germline, CDR1 MGHRA and CDR2 YSYEKL. CDR3 length equals 12 residues. The CDR3 loop is CASSRQTDTQYF. The CDR3 DNA sequence: TGCGCCAGCAGCCGGCAGACAGATACGCAGTATTTT.

The chain uses TRBV6-1 and TRBJ1-1, with D unclear. CDR1 is MNHNS, CDR2 SASEGT, per germline. The CDR3 has 13 amino acids. V lost 2 bases and J 0 bases, leaving 4 bases between the germline ends. The CDR3 reads CASSESLNTEAFF. The CDR3 DNA sequence: TGTGCCAGCAGTGAATCACTGAACACTGAAGCTTTCTTT.

Only a few counts were recorded for this clone. The chain employs TRBV7-9 and TRBJ2-7, with no clear D. V shed 5 bases and J shed 5 bases, with 13 bases lying between them. The CDR3 is made up of 13 amino acids. CDR1 is SEHNR and CDR2 is FQNEAQ in the germline V gene (reference sequence). CDR3 region: CASSLSASNEQYF. In nucleotides, the CDR3 is TGTGCCAGCAGCCTGAGCGCCTCTAACGAGCAGTACTTC.

In its sample, this clone was seen once. This sequence joins TRBV6-1 and TRBJ1-1; tentatively, D is TRBD1 (6 bases). Germline lookup yields CDR1 MNHNS and CDR2 SASEGT. Trimming shortened V by 1 base and J by 0 bases, and 9 bases separated the two germline ends. The CDR3 covers 15 residues. CDR3: CASSEGGAMNTEAFF. DNA of the CDR3: TGTGCCAGCAGTGAAGGGGGGGCCATGAACACTGAAGCTTTCTTT.

The CDR3 loop is CASSFGSGTEAFF. For the CDR3, the DNA is TGTGCCAGCAGTTTTGGGTCGGGGACTGAAGCTTTCTTT. V usage is TRBV27 and J usage is TRBJ1-1, with D uncertain. V lost 3 bases to trimming and J lost 5 bases, with 10 bases between them. Germline V gene lookup returns CDR1 MNHEY and CDR2 SMNVEV (reference sequence). The CDR3 is made up of 13 amino acids.

The rearrangement joins TRBV6-6 to TRBJ1-4; no clear D. The germline gives CDR1 MNHNY, CDR2 SVGAGI (reference sequence). CDR3 size: 13 residues. V lost 6 bases and J lost 3, with 8 bases in between. In DNA, the CDR3 is TGTGCCAGCAGGAAACAGCCTAATGAAAAACTGTTTTTT. Protein: CASRKQPNEKLFF.

The chain links TRBV19 to TRBJ2-5; no firm D call. Trimming removed 7 bases at V and 5 bases at J, with 14 bases between. The CDR3 extends over 13 amino acids. Germline V gene sequence: CDR1 LNHDA, CDR2 SQIVND (reference sequence). The CDR3 is CASNNFQGETQYF. Here the CDR3 DNA reads TGTGCCAGTAACAATTTCCAAGGGGAGACCCAGTACTTC.

This clone was detected once. The V gene is TRBV7-2, the J gene TRBJ1-6; unclear D gene. Germline V gene lookup returns CDR1 SGHTA and CDR2 FQGNSA. The CDR3 is 16 residues long. Trimming cost V 3 bases and J 0 bases, with 9 bases left between them. The CDR3 sequence: CASSFSTSSYNSPLHF. CDR3 nucleotides: TGTGCCAGCAGCTTCTCTACTAGCTCCTATAATTCACCCCTCCACTTT.

The V call is TRBV4-1, the J call TRBJ1-4; 7 bases map to TRBD1. The CDR3 runs to 17 residues. V lost 1 base to trimming and J lost 3 bases; unmatched junction nucleotides: 8. Germline CDR1 is MGHRA and CDR2 is YSYEKL. This CDR3 is CASSQGGWTGSNEKLFF. The DNA for the CDR3 is TGCGCCAGCAGCCAAGGTGGCTGGACAGGATCTAATGAAAAACTGTTTTTT.

The chain couples TRBV7-9 to TRBJ2-1; 7 bases agree with TRBD2. Germline values: CDR1 SEHNR, CDR2 FQNEAQ (reference sequence). The CDR3 loop spans 16 amino acids. The ends lost 3 bases at V and 7 bases at J; junction bases unmatched: 12. CDR3 DNA: TGTGCCAGCAGCTTTCGGGGGGACCCGTTGGGGAATGAGCAGTTCTTC. Protein: CASSFRGDPLGNEQFF.